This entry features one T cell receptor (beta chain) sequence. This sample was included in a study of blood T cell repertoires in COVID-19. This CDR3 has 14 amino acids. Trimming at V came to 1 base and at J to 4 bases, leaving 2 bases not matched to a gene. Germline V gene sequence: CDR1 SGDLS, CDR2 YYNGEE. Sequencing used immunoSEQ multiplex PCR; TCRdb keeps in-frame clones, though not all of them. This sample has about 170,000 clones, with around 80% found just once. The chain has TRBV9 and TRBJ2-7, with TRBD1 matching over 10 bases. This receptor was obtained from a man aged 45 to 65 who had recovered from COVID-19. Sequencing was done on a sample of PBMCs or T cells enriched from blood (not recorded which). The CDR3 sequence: CASSVTGQGYEQYF. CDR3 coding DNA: TGTGCCAGCAGCGTAACGGGACAGGGGTACGAGCAGTACTTC. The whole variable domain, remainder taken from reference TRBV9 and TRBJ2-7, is DSGVTQTPKHLITATGQRVTLRCSPRSGDLSVYWYQQSLDQGLQFLIQYYNGEERAKGNILERFSAQQFPDLHSELNLSSLELGDSALYFCASSVTGQGYEQYFGPGTRLTVT.